This TCR beta chain was sequenced for a study of CD8 T cells in ankylosing spondylitis. V was pared by 6 bases and J by 3 bases, with 9 bases between. The CDR3 loop spans 13 amino acids. One entry per CDR3 protein results from TCRdb running MiXCR on the 5' RACE reads. Of 270,000 or so distinct CDR3 sequences in the sample, approximately 20% were seen once. This chain links TRBV12-3 or TRBV12-4 with TRBJ2-1; unclear D gene. The material sequenced was blood, either unsorted or a sorted T cell fraction (not recorded which). The source is a male donor with ankylosing spondylitis or in good health (not recorded which). CDR3 in DNA: TGTGCCAGCAGCACCAAACGCTACAATGAGCAGTTCTTC. Protein: CASSTKRYNEQFF.